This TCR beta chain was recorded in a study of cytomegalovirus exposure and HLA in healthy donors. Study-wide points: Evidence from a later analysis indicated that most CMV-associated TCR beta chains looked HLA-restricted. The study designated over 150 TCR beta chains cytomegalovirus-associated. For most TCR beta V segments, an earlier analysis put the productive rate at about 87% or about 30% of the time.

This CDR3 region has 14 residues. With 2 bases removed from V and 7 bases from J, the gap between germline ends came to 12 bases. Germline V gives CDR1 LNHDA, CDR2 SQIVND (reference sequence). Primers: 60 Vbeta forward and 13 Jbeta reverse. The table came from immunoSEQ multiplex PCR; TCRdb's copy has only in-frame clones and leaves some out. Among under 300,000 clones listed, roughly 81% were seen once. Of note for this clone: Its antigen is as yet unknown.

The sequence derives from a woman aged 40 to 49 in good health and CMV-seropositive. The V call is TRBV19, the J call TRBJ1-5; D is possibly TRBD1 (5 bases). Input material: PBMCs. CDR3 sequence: CASSIPGERQPQHF. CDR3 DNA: TGTGCCAGTAGTATACCGGGGGAACGACAGCCCCAGCATTTT.